The clone carrying this T cell receptor (beta chain) was counted a few times. Through a sample-barcoded 5' primer and a J-beta primer mix, a second PCR was run for roughly 6 to 11 cycles. Each of the cDNA molecules was tagged by a template-switch adaptor with 12 random nucleotides. TCRdb ran MiXCR on the 5' RACE reads and lists one entry per CDR3 protein. Of 650,000 to 800,000 distinct CDR3 sequences listed, approximately 52% are singletons. This record belongs to a study of blood T cells in healthy people across ages. Trimming removed 3 bases from V and 2 bases from J; junction bases left unmatched: 10. This CDR3 comprises 17 residues. CDR1 SGHTA and CDR2 FQGTGA come from the germline V gene.

The sample consisted of blood. This receptor was obtained from a woman older than 75 in good health. The chain uses TRBV7-3 and TRBJ2-3; 8 bases align to TRBD2. In DNA, the CDR3 is TGTGCCAGCAGCTTGGGGTTGGCGGGGGGCCCCACAGATACGCAGTATTTT. It yields the protein CASSLGLAGGPTDTQYF.